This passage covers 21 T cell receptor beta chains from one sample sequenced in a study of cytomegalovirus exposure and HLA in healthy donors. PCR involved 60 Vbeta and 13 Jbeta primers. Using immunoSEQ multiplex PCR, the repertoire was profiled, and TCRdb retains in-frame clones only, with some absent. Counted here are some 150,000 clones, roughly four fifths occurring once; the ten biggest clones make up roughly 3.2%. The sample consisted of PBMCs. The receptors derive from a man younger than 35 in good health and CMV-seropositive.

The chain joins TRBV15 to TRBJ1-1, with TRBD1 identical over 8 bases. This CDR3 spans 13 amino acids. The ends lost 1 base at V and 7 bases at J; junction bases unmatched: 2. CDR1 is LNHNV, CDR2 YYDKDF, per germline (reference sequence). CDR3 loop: CATSRAGTGEAFF. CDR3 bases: TGTGCCACCAGCAGAGCCGGGACAGGTGAAGCTTTCTTT.

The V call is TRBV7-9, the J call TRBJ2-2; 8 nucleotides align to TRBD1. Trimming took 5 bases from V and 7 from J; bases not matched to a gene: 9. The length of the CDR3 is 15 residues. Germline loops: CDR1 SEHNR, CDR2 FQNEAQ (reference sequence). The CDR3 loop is CASSPPGTGNGELFF. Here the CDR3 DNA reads TGTGCCAGCAGCCCTCCTGGGACAGGAAACGGGGAGCTGTTTTTT.

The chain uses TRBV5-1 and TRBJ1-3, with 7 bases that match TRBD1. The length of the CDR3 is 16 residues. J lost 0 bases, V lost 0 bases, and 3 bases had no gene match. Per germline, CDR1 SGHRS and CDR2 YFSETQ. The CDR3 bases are TGCGCCAGCAGCTTGGAAGGGGGCCCCTCTGGAAACACCATATATTTT. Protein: CASSLEGGPSGNTIYF.

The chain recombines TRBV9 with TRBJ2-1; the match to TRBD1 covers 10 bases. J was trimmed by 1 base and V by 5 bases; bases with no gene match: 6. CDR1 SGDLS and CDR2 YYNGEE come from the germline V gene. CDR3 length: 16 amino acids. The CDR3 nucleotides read TGTGCCAGCAGTGAAGGACAGGGGGGATCCTACAATGAGCAGTTCTTC. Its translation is CASSEGQGGSYNEQFF.

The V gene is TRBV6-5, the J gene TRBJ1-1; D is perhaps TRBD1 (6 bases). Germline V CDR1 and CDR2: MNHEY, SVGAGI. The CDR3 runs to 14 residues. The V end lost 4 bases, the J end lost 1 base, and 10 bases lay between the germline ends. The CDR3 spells CASSFARGNTEAFF. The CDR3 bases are TGTGCCAGCAGTTTCGCCAGGGGGAACACTGAAGCTTTCTTT.

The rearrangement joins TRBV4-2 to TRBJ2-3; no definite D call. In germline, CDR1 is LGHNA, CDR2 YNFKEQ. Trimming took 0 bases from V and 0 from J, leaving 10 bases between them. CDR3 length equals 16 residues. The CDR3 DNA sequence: TGTGCCAGCAGCCAAGACGAGTTCTTTAGCACAGATACGCAGTATTTT. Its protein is CASSQDEFFSTDTQYF.

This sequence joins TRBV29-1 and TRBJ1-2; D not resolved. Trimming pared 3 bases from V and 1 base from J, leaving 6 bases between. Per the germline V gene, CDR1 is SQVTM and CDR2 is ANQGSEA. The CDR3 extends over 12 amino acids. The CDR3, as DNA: TGCAGCGTTGACGAGCTTAACTATGGCTACACCTTC. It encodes CSVDELNYGYTF.

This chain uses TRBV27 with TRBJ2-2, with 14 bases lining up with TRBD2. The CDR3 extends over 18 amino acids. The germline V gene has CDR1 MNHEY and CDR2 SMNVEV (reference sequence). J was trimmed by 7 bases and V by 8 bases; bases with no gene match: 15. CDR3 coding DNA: TGTGCCAGCTTCCAACCGGGACTAGCGGGAGTTAGGAACGGGGAGCTGTTTTTT. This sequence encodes CASFQPGLAGVRNGELFF.

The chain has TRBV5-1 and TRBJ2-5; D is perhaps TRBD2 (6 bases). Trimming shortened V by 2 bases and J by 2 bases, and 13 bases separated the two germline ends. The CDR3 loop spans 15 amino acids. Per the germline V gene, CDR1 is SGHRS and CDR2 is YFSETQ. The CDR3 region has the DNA TGCGCCAGCAGCTTTCTAGCGCGACCTCAAGAGACCCAGTACTTC. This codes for CASSFLARPQETQYF.

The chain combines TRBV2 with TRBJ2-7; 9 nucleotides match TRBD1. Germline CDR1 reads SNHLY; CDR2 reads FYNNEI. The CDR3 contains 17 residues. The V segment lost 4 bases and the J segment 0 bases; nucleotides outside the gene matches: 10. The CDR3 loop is CASSGGTGTSPSYEQYF. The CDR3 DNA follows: TGTGCCAGCAGTGGGGGGACAGGGACTTCTCCCTCCTACGAGCAGTACTTC.

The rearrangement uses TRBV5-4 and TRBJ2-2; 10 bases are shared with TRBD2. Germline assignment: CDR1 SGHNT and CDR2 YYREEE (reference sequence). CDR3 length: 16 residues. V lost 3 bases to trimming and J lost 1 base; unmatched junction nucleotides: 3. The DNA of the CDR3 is TGTGCCAGCAGCTCCTTAGCGGGAGGGAACACCGGGGAGCTGTTTTTT. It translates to CASSSLAGGNTGELFF.

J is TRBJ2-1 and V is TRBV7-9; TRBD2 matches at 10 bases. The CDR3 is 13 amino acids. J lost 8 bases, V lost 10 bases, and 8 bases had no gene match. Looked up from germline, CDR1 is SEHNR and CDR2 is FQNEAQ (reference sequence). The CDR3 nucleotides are TGTGCCACCGAGGGGCTAGCGGGAGATGAGCAGTTCTTC. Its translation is CATEGLAGDEQFF.

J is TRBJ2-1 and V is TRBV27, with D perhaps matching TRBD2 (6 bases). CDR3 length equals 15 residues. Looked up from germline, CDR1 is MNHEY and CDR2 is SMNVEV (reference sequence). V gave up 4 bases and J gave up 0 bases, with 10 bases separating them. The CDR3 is CASSSQEGSYNEQFF. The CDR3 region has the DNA TGTGCCAGCAGTTCACAGGAGGGCTCCTACAATGAGCAGTTCTTC.

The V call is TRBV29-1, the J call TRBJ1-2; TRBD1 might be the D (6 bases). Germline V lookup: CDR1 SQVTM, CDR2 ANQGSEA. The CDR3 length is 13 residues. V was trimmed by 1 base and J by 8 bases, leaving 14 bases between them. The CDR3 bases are TGCAGCGTTGAAGGGGAACAGGGTGGAGGCTACACCTTC. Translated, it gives CSVEGEQGGGYTF.

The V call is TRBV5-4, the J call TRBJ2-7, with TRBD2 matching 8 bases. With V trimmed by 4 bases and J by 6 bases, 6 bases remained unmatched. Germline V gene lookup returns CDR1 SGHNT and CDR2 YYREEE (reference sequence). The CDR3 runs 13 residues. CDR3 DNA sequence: TGTGCCAGCAGCCAGCGGGAGAAGGGCGAGCAGTACTTC. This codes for CASSQREKGEQYF.

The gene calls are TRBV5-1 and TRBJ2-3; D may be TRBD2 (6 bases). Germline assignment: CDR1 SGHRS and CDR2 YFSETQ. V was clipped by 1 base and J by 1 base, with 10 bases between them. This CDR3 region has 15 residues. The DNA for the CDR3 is TGCGCCAGCAGCTTGCCTAGCGTCGGCACAGATACGCAGTATTTT. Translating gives CASSLPSVGTDTQYF.

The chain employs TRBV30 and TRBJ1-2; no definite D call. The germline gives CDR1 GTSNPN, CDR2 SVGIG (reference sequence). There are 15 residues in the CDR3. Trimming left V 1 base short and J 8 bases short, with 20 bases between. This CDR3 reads CAWSGRAGSAGGYTF. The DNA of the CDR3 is TGTGCCTGGAGTGGGAGGGCCGGATCGGCGGGGGGCTACACCTTC. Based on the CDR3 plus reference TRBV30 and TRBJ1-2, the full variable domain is SQTIHQWPATLVQPVGSPLSLECTVEGTSNPNLYWYRQAAGRGLQLLFYSVGIGQISSEVPQNLSASRPQDRQFILSSKKLLLSDSGFYLCAWSGRAGSAGGYTFGSGTRLTVV.

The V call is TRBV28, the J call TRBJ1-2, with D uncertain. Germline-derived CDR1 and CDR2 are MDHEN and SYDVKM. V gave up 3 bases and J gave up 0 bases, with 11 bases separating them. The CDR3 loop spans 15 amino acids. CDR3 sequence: CASSLTPPTNYGYTF. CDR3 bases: TGTGCCAGCAGTTTGACACCTCCAACTAACTATGGCTACACCTTC.

CDR3 sequence reads: CASSPTTLRETQYF. The CDR3 DNA reads TGTGCCAGCAGCCCCACCACCCTACGAGAGACCCAGTACTTC. The chain carries TRBV9 and TRBJ2-5; no reliable D call. CDR1 SGDLS and CDR2 YYNGEE come from the germline V gene. The V and J ends lost 4 bases and 4 bases respectively, with 14 bases between them. CDR3 length: 14 residues.

CDR3 nucleotides: TGCGCCAGCAGCTTGGGTGACAGGGTTAACTATGGCTACACCTTC. Translating gives CASSLGDRVNYGYTF. This chain uses TRBV5-1 with TRBJ1-2; 7 bases fit TRBD1. Trimming removed 0 bases from V and 1 base from J; junction bases left unmatched: 3. The CDR3 loop spans 15 amino acids. Looked up from germline, CDR1 is SGHRS and CDR2 is YFSETQ.

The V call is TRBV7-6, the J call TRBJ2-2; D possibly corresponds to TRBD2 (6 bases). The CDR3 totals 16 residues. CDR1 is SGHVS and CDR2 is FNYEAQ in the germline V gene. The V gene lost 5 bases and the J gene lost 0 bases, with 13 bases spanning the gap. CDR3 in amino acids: CASSPTSGANTGELFF. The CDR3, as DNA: TGTGCCAGCAGCCCGACATCGGGGGCGAACACCGGGGAGCTGTTTTTT.